The following is a T cell receptor (beta chain) sequence with its context. Looked up from germline, CDR1 is SGHNT and CDR2 is YYREEE (reference sequence). CDR3 length: 15 residues. V dropped 0 bases and J dropped 2 bases, with 12 bases sitting between them. The sample belongs to a study of blood T cell repertoires in COVID-19. Original handling: Estimation of nucleated cell counts relied on the amplification of reference gene primers. The data were produced by immunoSEQ multiplex PCR, yet TCRdb's version contains in-frame clones alone and is incomplete. The V and J calls and clone size were taken over from that table, and D and trimming were inferred from the DNA. The sample consists of approximately 260,000 clones, 80% to 85% of them appearing once. Participants' own reports of clinical history determined their cohort assignment.

The chain carries TRBV5-4 and TRBJ2-7, with TRBD2 as a possible D gene (6 bases). This receptor was identified in a man aged 50-60 years who had recovered from COVID-19. Sequenced input: PBMCs or T cells enriched from blood (not recorded which). The CDR3 nucleotides are TGTGCCAGCAGCTTGGGGGGGACTGGCACCTACGAGCAGTACTTC. Translation: CASSLGGTGTYEQYF. Combining the CDR3 with reference TRBV5-4 and TRBJ2-7 gives the whole variable domain ETGVTQSPTHLIKTRGQQVTLRCSSQSGHNTVSWYQQALGQGPQFIFQYYREEENGRGNFPPRFSGLQFPNYSSELNVNALELDDSALYLCASSLGGTGTYEQYFGPGTRLTVT.